The 9 T cell receptor beta chains below were found in one sample sequenced in a study of post-analysis software for immune sequencing data. The study's findings and limits: The five TRBV segments detected at higher frequency in patients than in controls included TRBV5-6, TRBV5-1 and TRBV20-1.

These TCRs' antigens remain unknown. Carried by the TCR beta cDNA libraries were unique molecular identifiers. TCRdb re-analysed the PCR reads in MiXCR, keeping a single row per CDR3 protein. The sample lists roughly 620,000 distinct CDR3 sequences, about 40% occurring once. The sequencing input was blood. These receptors were obtained from a girl aged 10 to 17 with multiple sclerosis.

This clonotype was seen a few times. This chain joins TRBV5-1 and TRBJ2-1, with D possibly TRBD2 on 6 matching bases. The germline V gene has CDR1 SGHRS and CDR2 YFSETQ. This CDR3 contains 16 residues. Trimming cost V 0 bases and J 6 bases, with 16 bases left between them. CDR3 sequence: CASSLEFAGPGNEQFF. Here the CDR3 DNA reads TGCGCCAGCAGCTTGGAGTTCGCGGGACCCGGCAATGAGCAGTTCTTC.

The rearrangement uses TRBV7-8 and TRBJ1-6, with no clear D. The germline CDR1 and CDR2 sequences are SGHVS and FQNEAQ. Deletions cut 3 bases from V and 7 bases from J, with 13 bases between. The CDR3 runs to 15 residues. The CDR3 region is CASSLRYEGNSPLHF. In nucleotides, the CDR3 is TGTGCCAGCAGCTTGAGATATGAGGGAAATTCACCCCTCCACTTT.

This clonotype came up a few times. V usage is TRBV29-1 and J usage is TRBJ2-1; no clear D. The CDR3 length is 12 residues. The V end was cut by 6 bases, the J end by 7 bases, with 13 bases between. Germline V gene lookup returns CDR1 SQVTM and CDR2 ANQGSEA. Here the CDR3 reads CSVPGPGNEQFF. The CDR3 DNA reads TGCAGCGTCCCCGGGCCTGGGAATGAGCAGTTCTTC.

The table lists this clonotype with a few counts. The CDR3 is CASSLVGTRHGYTF. The CDR3 bases are TGCGCCAGCAGCTTGGTCGGGACAAGGCATGGCTACACCTTC. The J gene is TRBJ1-2, the V gene TRBV5-1; a weak D match, TRBD1 (6 bases). The CDR3 is 14 residues long. Between the trimmed V and J ends, which lost 0 bases and 6 bases, there was a span of 12 bases. Germline CDR1 and CDR2: SGHRS and YFSETQ.

The chain is built from TRBV12-3 or TRBV12-4 and TRBJ1-5, with TRBD1 matching 9 bases. This CDR3 spans 15 amino acids. V trimming: 6 bases; J trimming: 3 bases; junction bases outside the gene matches: 6. CDR3 sequence: CASSDTGGFNQPQHF. The CDR3 region has the DNA TGTGCCAGCAGCGACACAGGGGGCTTCAATCAGCCCCAGCATTTT.

This chain uses TRBV20-1 with TRBJ2-3; weak D call: TRBD1 (7 bases). The CDR3 is made up of 16 amino acids. The germline CDR1 and CDR2 sequences are DFQATT and SNEGSKA (reference sequence). The V end was cut by 8 bases, the J end by 10 bases, with 31 bases between. As DNA, the CDR3 is TGCAGTAGGGCAGACCCTCGAGGGGGGACACAGGGGCCGCAGTATTTT. Translation: CSRADPRGGTQGPQYF.

The V call is TRBV12-3 or TRBV12-4, the J call TRBJ2-7, with a possible D match to TRBD2 (7 bases). The CDR3 has 13 residues. Trimming left V 7 bases short and J 2 bases short, with 12 bases between. The CDR3 loop reads CASTLGGAYEQYF. The CDR3 nucleotides are TGTGCCAGCACCCTAGGGGGGGCCTACGAGCAGTACTTC.

A remark on this clonotype: An end of the junction does not agree with germline; a read error may underlie this. The chain has TRBV5-1 and TRBJ1-1, with 10 positions matching TRBD1. Germline V CDR1 and CDR2: SGHRS, YFSETQ. The CDR3 contains 18 residues. In nucleotides, the CDR3 is TGCGCCAGCAGCTTGGGAGGTCGGACAGGGGGAAAGAACACTGAGGCTTTCTTT. Translation: CASSLGGRTGGKNTEAFF.

Notes on this clonotype: Germline and junction disagree at one end, which may indicate a read error. This rearrangement joins TRBV4-1 to TRBJ1-2; the D gene is possibly TRBD1 (5 bases). CDR3 length: 14 residues. The germline CDR1 and CDR2 sequences are MGHRA and YSYEKL. The CDR3 loop reads CASSQEDTVKSYTF. In DNA, the CDR3 is TGCGCCAGCAGTCAAGAGGACACCGTAAAGAGCTACACCTTC.